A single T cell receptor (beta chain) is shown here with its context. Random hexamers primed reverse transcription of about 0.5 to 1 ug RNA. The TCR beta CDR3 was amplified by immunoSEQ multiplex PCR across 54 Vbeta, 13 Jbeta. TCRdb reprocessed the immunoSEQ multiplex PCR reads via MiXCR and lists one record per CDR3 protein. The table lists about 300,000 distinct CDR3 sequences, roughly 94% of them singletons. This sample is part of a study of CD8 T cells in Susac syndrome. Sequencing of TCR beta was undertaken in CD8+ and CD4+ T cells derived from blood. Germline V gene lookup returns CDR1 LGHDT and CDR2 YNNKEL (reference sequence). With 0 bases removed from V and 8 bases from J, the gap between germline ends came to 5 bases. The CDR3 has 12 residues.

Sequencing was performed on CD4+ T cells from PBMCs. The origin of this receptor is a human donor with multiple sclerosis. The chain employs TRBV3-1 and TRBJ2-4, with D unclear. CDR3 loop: CASSQDRYIQYF. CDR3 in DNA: TGTGCCAGCAGCCAAGACAGGTACATTCAGTACTTC.